A single sample gave rise to the 10 T cell receptor beta chains below, sequenced in a study of cytomegalovirus exposure and HLA in healthy donors. Libraries were prepared by immunoSEQ multiplex PCR; TCRdb keeps only in-frame clonotypes and omits some of them. The data hold more than 90,000 clones, with 86% observed a single time. The sample taken for sequencing was PBMCs. The receptors here all came from a man younger than 35 in good health and CMV-seronegative.

V and J are TRBV27 and TRBJ1-2; TRBD1 might be the D (5 bases). The length of the CDR3 is 13 residues. V lost 4 bases to trimming and J lost 0 bases, with 6 bases between them. Germline V gene sequence: CDR1 MNHEY, CDR2 SMNVEV (reference sequence). The CDR3 DNA is TGTGCCAGCAGTTCGACAGCTAACTATGGCTACACCTTC. It encodes CASSSTANYGYTF.

In its sample, this clone was seen a few times. V and J are TRBV5-1 and TRBJ1-6; D call uncertain. The CDR3 contains 15 residues. Trimming left V 0 bases short and J 10 bases short, with 14 bases between. Germline CDR1 reads SGHRS; CDR2 reads YFSETQ. The CDR3 nucleotides are TGCGCCAGCAGCTTGGCGGACTCACGCCTGTCACCCCTCCACTTT. Translation gives CASSLADSRLSPLHF.

DNA of the CDR3: TGTGCCAGCAGCCGAGTCGGACAGGGGAATGAAAAACTGTTTTTT. Translation: CASSRVGQGNEKLFF. V gene TRBV7-9 combines with J gene TRBJ1-4, with TRBD1 matching over 9 bases. This CDR3 is built from 15 residues. Germline V gives CDR1 SEHNR, CDR2 FQNEAQ (reference sequence). V dropped 5 bases and J dropped 5; count of bases not matched to a gene: 6.

V and J are TRBV30 and TRBJ2-1; 10 bases agree with TRBD2. Per the germline V gene, CDR1 is GTSNPN and CDR2 is SVGIG (reference sequence). Trimming cost V 0 bases and J 4 bases; bases outside gene matches: 6. The CDR3 is made up of 16 amino acids. The CDR3 here is CAWSVLGLAVYNEQFF. Written as DNA, the CDR3 is TGTGCCTGGAGTGTACTTGGACTAGCGGTTTACAATGAGCAGTTCTTC.

The V and J genes are TRBV5-1 and TRBJ1-1; D is unclear. Trimming stripped 4 bases from V and 0 bases from J, with 13 bases between. The CDR3 totals 15 residues. CDR1 is SGHRS, CDR2 YFSETQ, per germline. CDR3 protein: CASSHLVGMNTEAFF. The CDR3 nucleotides are TGCGCCAGCAGCCACCTGGTGGGCATGAACACTGAAGCTTTCTTT.

This clone appeared many times. The chain joins TRBV30 to TRBJ2-1, with 8 bases aligning to TRBD2. The CDR3 loop spans 17 amino acids. In germline, CDR1 is GTSNPN, CDR2 SVGIG (reference sequence). With V trimmed by 2 bases and J by 2 bases, 11 bases remained unmatched. The CDR3 DNA reads TGTGCCTGGAGTATCGGGACTAGGAGGGGGGCCTACAATGAGCAGTTCTTC. It yields the protein CAWSIGTRRGAYNEQFF.

The chain has TRBV6-5 and TRBJ2-7, with a weak D call TRBD1 (6 bases). Germline V gene data show CDR1 as MNHEY and CDR2 as SVGAGI. The CDR3 runs to 14 residues. V was cut by 2 bases and J by 3 bases, with 11 bases left in between. The CDR3 here is CASSYRTVGYEQYF. As DNA, the CDR3 is TGTGCCAGCAGTTACAGGACAGTCGGCTACGAGCAGTACTTC.

This clone was found once. The chain uses TRBV27 and TRBJ2-6; no clear D. Germline V CDR1 and CDR2: MNHEY, SMNVEV (reference sequence). This CDR3 comprises 14 residues. V lost 7 bases and J lost 2, with 9 bases in between. This CDR3 reads CASTPGTGANVLTF. Written as DNA, the CDR3 is TGTGCCAGCACCCCCGGTACTGGGGCCAACGTCCTGACTTTC.

V gene TRBV4-1 combines with J gene TRBJ2-2, with a tentative D call TRBD2 (5 bases). CDR1 is MGHRA, CDR2 YSYEKL, per germline. The CDR3 extends over 15 amino acids. V lost 4 bases and J lost 7, with 16 bases in between. The CDR3 DNA reads as TGCGCCAGCAGCCCTAGGACTGGGGTTGGCGGGGAGCTGTTTTTT. It yields the protein CASSPRTGVGGELFF.

The rearrangement links TRBV13 to TRBJ2-1; D not certain. Germline lookup yields CDR1 PRHDT and CDR2 FYEKMQ (reference sequence). V dropped 1 base and J dropped 4 bases, with 5 bases sitting between them. This CDR3 comprises 13 residues. The CDR3 DNA reads as TGTGCCAGCAGCTTAGCGGAGTACAATGAGCAGTTCTTC. This encodes CASSLAEYNEQFF.